This TCR beta chain stems from a study of blood T cell repertoires in COVID-19. Germline trimming cut 3 bases from V and 7 bases from J; bases unmatched to any gene: 7. This CDR3 contains 14 residues. Germline values: CDR1 SGHRS, CDR2 YFSETQ. Generated by immunoSEQ multiplex PCR, the TCRdb table keeps only in-frame clones and is missing some. The data hold approximately 68,000 clones, with about 89% observed a single time. The receptor's source is a woman aged 60-75 years with acute or convalescent COVID-19. The sample taken for sequencing was peripheral blood. The chain joins TRBV5-1 to TRBJ1-2; 9 bases fit TRBD1. This CDR3 reads CASSWGQGKSGYTF. The DNA for the CDR3 is TGCGCCAGCAGCTGGGGACAGGGAAAATCTGGCTACACCTTC.